This is a list of T cell receptor beta chains from one sample in a study of preoperative IRX-2 immunotherapy in early breast cancer. The protocol was immunoSEQ multiplex PCR, while the TCRdb copy is restricted to in-frame clones and leaves out a portion. The sample shows around 88,000 clones, approximately 90% of them seen only once. The material sequenced was tumor tissue, taken after IRX-2 immunotherapy. These receptors were obtained from a human donor with breast cancer. Both conserved end residues are part of each CDR3. The D gene is left open where the match is weak. Clone size is stated in some rows and not others, as once, few, many or a class when expanded.

j_call clone_size d_call v_call cdr3_aa cdr3_nt
TRBJ1-2 - TRBD1 TRBV28 CASSLRDSSYGYTF TGTGCCAGCAGTCTCCGGGACAGCTCCTATGGCTACACCTTC
TRBJ1-2 - TRBD1 TRBV30 CAWALGGSYGYTF TGTGCCTGGGCCCTAGGGGGCAGCTATGGCTACACCTTC
TRBJ1-1 - TRBD1 TRBV19 CASFRQGDFTEAFF TGTGCCAGCTTTCGACAGGGGGATTTTACTGAAGCTTTCTTT
TRBJ2-7 - - TRBV6-8 CASSVGGIWKEQYF TGTGCCAGCAGTGTGGGAGGTATTTGGAAAGAGCAGTACTTC
TRBJ2-1 - TRBD2 TRBV29-1 CSSYLPGLEVEQFF TGCAGCTCCTACCTCCCGGGACTAGAAGTTGAGCAGTTCTTC
TRBJ2-1 - TRBD2 TRBV10-3 CAISESGLAGEGNEQFF TGTGCCATCAGTGAGTCGGGACTAGCGGGAGAGGGCAATGAGCAGTTCTTC
TRBJ1-3 few TRBD1 TRBV15 CATMRQGYSGNTIYF TGTGCCACCATGCGACAGGGGTACTCTGGAAACACCATATATTTT
TRBJ1-1 few TRBD1 TRBV7-7 CASSFGQGLVTEAFF TGTGCCAGCAGCTTCGGACAGGGGTTGGTCACTGAAGCTTTCTTT
TRBJ2-1 few TRBD1 TRBV10-2 CASNWDRVGNEQFF TGCGCCAGCAATTGGGACAGGGTGGGGAATGAGCAGTTCTTC
TRBJ2-7 - TRBD2 TRBV11-3 CASSVGTSGVLREQYF TGTGCCAGCAGCGTCGGGACTAGCGGCGTTCTGCGGGAGCAGTACTTC
TRBJ1-1 - - TRBV30 CAWDTGHVGMNTEAFF TGTGCCTGGGACACAGGACACGTAGGCATGAACACTGAAGCTTTCTTT
TRBJ2-1 - TRBD2 TRBV6-8 CATQGGAGYNEQFF TGTGCCACCCAGGGAGGGGCAGGTTACAATGAGCAGTTCTTC
TRBJ2-5 - - TRBV22-1 CASSLTGEETQYF TGTGCCAGCAGTTTAACAGGGGAAGAGACCCAGTACTTC
TRBJ1-1 - TRBD1 TRBV7-1 CASSPGQGRTEAFF TGTGCCAGCAGCCCCGGACAGGGGCGTACTGAAGCTTTCTTT
TRBJ1-2 once - TRBV6-8 CATTRPNYGYTF TGTGCCACCACCAGGCCTAACTATGGCTACACCTTC
TRBJ1-2 - - TRBV28 CASSLVTGNYGYTF TGTGCCAGCAGTTTAGTAACAGGGAACTATGGCTACACCTTC
TRBJ1-1 - TRBD1 TRBV28 CASSNVGGQLNTEAFF TGTGCCAGCAGCAACGTCGGGGGACAGTTGAACACTGAAGCTTTCTTT
TRBJ2-7 - - TRBV5-1 CASSLGFRVVGEQYF TGCGCCAGCAGCTTGGGATTCAGGGTTGTCGGCGAGCAGTACTTC